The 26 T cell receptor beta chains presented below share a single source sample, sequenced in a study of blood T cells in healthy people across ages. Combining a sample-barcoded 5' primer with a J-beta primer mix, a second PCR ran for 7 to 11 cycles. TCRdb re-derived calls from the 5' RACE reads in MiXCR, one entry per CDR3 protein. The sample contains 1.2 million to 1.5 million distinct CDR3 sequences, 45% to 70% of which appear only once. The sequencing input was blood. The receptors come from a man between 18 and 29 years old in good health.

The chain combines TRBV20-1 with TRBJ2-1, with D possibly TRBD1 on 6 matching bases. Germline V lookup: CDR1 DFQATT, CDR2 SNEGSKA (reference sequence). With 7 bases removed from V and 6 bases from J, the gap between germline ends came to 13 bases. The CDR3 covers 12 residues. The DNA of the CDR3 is TGCAGTGTCGGACAGCAGGTCAATGAGCAGTTCTTC. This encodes CSVGQQVNEQFF.

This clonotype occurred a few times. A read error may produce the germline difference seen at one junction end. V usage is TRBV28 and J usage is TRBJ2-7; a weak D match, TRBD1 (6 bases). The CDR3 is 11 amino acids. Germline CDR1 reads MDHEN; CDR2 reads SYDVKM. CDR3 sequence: CASRGRYEQYF. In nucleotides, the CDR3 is TGCGCCAGCAGGGGACGCTACGAGCAGTACTTC.

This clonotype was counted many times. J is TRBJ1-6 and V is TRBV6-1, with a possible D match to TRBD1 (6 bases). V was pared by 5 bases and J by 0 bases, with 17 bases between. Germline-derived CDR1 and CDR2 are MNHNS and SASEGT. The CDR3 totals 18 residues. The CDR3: CASSQKRGSSSYNSPLHF. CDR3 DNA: TGTGCCAGCAGTCAGAAAAGGGGGTCCAGCTCCTATAATTCACCCCTCCACTTT.

The chain's CDR3 is CASTTAGYGYTF. The CDR3 region has the DNA TGTGCCAGCACCACCGCGGGCTATGGCTACACCTTC. The rearrangement joins TRBV6-6 to TRBJ1-2; D is uncertain. The CDR3 extends over 12 amino acids. V lost 7 bases, J lost 4 bases, and 10 bases lay in between. CDR1 is MNHNY and CDR2 is SVGAGI in the germline V gene (reference sequence).

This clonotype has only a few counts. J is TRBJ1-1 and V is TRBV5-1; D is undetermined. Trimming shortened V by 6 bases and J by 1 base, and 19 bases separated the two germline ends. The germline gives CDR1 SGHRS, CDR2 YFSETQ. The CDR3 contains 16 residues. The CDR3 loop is CASTQEIVLPNTEAFF. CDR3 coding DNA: TGCGCCAGCACCCAGGAAATTGTCCTGCCGAACACTGAAGCTTTCTTT.

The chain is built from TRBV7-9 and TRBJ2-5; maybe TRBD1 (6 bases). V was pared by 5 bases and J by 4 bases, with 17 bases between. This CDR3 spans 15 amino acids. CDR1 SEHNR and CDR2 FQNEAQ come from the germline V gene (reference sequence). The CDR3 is CASSPNSGRGETQYF. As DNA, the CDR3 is TGTGCCAGCAGCCCGAACTCCGGCAGGGGAGAGACCCAGTACTTC. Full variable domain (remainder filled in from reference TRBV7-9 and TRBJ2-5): DTGVSQNPRHKITKRGQNVTFRCDPISEHNRLYWYRQTLGQGPEFLTYFQNEAQLEKSRLLSDRFSAERPKGSFSTLEIQRTEQGDSAMYLCASSPNSGRGETQYFGPGTRLLVL.

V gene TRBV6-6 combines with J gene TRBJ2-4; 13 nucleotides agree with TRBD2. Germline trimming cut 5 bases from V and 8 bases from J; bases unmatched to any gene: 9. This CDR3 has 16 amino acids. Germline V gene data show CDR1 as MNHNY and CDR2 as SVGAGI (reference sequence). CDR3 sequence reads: CASSDGLAGEGDIQYF. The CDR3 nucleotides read TGTGCCAGCAGTGACGGACTAGCGGGGGAAGGAGACATTCAGTACTTC.

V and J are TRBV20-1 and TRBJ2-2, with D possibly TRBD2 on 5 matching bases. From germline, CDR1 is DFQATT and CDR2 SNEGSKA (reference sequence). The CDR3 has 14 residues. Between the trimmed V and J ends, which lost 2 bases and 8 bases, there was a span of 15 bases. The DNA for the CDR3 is TGCAGTGCTAGAATGGTCGGGGATTGGGGGGAGCTGTTTTTT. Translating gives CSARMVGDWGELFF.

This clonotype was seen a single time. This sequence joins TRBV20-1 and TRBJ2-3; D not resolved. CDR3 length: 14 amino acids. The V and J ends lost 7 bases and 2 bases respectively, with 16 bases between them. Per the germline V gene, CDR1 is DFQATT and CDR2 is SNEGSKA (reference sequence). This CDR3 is CSVLFGGSTDTQYF. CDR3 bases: TGCAGTGTGTTGTTTGGCGGTTCCACAGATACGCAGTATTTT.

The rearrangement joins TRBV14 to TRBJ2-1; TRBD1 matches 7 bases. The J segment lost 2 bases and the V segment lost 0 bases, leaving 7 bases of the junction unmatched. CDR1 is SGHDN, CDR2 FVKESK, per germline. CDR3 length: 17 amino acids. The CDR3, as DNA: TGTGCCAGCAGCCAAGAGACAGGGTTTAGTACCTACAATGAGCAGTTCTTC. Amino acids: CASSQETGFSTYNEQFF.

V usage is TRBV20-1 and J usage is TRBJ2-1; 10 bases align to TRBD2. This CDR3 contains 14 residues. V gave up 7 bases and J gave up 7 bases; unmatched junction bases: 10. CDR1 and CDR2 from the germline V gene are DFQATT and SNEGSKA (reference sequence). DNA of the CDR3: TGCAGTGTGAGCGGGAGGGCAGGAAGAAATGAGCAGTTCTTC. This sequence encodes CSVSGRAGRNEQFF.

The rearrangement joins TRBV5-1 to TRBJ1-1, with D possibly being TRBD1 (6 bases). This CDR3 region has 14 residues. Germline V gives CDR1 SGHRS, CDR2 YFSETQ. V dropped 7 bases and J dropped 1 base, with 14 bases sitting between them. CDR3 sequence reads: CASGPTGQNTEAFF. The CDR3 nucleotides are TGCGCCAGCGGTCCGACAGGTCAGAACACTGAAGCTTTCTTT.

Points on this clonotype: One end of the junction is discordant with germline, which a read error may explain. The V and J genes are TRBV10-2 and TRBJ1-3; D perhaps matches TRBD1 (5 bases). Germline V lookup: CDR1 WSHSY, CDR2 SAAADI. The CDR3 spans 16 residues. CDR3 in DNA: TGCGCCAGCAGTGAATTCCAGGGCTACTCTGGAAACACAATATATTTT. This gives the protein CASSEFQGYSGNTIYF.

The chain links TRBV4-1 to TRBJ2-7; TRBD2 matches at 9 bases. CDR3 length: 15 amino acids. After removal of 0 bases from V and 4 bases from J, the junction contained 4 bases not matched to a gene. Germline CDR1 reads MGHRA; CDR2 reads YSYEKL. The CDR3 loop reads CASSQDPAGGYEQYF. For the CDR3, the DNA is TGCGCCAGCAGCCAAGATCCAGCGGGGGGATACGAGCAGTACTTC.

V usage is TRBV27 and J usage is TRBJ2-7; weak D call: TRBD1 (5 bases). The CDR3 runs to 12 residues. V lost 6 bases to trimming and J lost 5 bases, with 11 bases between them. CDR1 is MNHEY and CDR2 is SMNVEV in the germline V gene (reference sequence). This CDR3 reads CASSSGQNEQYF. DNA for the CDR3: TGTGCCAGCAGCTCAGGGCAGAACGAGCAGTACTTC.

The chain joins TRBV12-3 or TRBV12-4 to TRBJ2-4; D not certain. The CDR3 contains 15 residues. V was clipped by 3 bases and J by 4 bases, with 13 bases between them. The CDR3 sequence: CASSLSLGQKNIQYF. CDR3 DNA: TGTGCCAGCAGTTTGTCCCTAGGGCAGAAAAACATTCAGTACTTC.

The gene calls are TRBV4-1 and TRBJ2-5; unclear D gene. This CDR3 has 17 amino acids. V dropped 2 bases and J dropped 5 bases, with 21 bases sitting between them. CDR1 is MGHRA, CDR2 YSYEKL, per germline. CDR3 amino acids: CASSQISLGVLLETQYF. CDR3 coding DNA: TGCGCCAGCAGCCAAATTTCTCTTGGAGTGCTCTTGGAGACCCAGTACTTC.

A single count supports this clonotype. The CDR3, as DNA: TGCGCCAGCAGCCAAGAGGGGACGACCTTCGGAAACACCATATATTTT. It translates to CASSQEGTTFGNTIYF. The rearrangement joins TRBV4-1 to TRBJ1-3; D may be TRBD1 (5 bases). The V and J ends lost 0 bases and 4 bases respectively, with 13 bases between them. The CDR3 covers 16 residues. CDR1 is MGHRA and CDR2 is YSYEKL in the germline V gene.

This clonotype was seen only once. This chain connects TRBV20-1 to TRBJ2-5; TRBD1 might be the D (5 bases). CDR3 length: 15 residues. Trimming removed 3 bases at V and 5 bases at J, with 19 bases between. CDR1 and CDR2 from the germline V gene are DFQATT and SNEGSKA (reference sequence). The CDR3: CSASRGTGLEETQYF. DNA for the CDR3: TGCAGTGCTAGTAGGGGAACCGGATTGGAGGAGACCCAGTACTTC.

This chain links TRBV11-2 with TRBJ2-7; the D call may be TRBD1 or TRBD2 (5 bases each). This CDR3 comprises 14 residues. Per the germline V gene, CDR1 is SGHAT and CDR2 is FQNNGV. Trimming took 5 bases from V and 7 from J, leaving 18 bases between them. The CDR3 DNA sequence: TGTGCCAGCAGCGTCATGTGGGGGATGGATGAGCAGTACTTC. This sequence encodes CASSVMWGMDEQYF.

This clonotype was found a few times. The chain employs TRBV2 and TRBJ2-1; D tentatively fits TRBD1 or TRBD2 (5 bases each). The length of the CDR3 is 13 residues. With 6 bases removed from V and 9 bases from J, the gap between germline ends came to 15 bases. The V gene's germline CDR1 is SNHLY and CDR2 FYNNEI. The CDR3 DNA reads TGTGCCAGCAGACCAAGGGCTGGGGGTGAGCAGTTCTTC. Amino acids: CASRPRAGGEQFF. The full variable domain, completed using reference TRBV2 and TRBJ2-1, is EPEVTQTPSHQVTQMGQEVILRCVPISNHLYFYWYRQILGQKVEFLVSFYNNEISEKSEIFDDQFSVERPDGSNFTLKIRSTKLEDSAMYFCASRPRAGGEQFFGPGTRLTVL.

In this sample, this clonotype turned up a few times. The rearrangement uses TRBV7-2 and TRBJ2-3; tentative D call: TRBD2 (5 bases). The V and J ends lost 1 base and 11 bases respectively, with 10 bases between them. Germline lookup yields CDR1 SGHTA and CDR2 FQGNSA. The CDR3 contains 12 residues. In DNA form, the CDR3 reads TGTGCCAGCAGCTTAGTCGGGGTGATGCAGTATTTT. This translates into CASSLVGVMQYF.

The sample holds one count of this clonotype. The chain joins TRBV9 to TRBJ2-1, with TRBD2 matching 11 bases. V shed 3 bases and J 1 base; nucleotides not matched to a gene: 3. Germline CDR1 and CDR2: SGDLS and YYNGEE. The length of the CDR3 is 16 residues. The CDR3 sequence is CASSGSGGGSYNEQFF. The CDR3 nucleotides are TGTGCCAGCAGCGGTAGCGGGGGGGGATCCTACAATGAGCAGTTCTTC. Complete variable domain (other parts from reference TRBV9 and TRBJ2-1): DSGVTQTPKHLITATGQRVTLRCSPRSGDLSVYWYQQSLDQGLQFLIQYYNGEERAKGNILERFSAQQFPDLHSELNLSSLELGDSALYFCASSGSGGGSYNEQFFGPGTRLTVL.

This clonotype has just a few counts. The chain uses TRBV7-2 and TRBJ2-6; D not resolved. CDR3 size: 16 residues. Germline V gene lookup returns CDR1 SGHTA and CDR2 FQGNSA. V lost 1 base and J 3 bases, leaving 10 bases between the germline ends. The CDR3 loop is CASSLVGRGGANVLTF. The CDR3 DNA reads TGTGCCAGCAGCTTAGTAGGCCGAGGTGGGGCCAACGTCCTGACTTTC.

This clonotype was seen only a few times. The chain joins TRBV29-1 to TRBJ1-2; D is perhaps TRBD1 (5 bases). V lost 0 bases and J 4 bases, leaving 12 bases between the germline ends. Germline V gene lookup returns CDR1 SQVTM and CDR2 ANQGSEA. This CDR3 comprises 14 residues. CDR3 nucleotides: TGCAGCGTTGAAGATGGGACGGGGATCTATGGCTACACCTTC. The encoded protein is CSVEDGTGIYGYTF.

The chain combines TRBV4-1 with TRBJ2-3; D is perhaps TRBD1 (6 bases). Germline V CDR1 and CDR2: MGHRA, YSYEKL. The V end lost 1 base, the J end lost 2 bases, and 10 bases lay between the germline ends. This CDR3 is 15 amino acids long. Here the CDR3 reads CASSQAGQLTDTQYF. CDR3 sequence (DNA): TGCGCCAGCAGCCAAGCGGGACAACTCACAGATACGCAGTATTTT.